The 32 T cell receptor beta chains presented below share a single source sample, sequenced in a study of prognosis after radiotherapy for stage I lung cancer. Researchers used two-round multiplex PCR to amplify TCR beta CDR3 starting from genomic DNA. With primers specific to each TRBV and TRBJ gene, the first-round PCR was performed. TCRdb re-derived calls from the multiplex PCR reads in MiXCR, one entry per CDR3 protein. The sample contains about 59,000 distinct CDR3 sequences, 26% of which appear only once. The starting material was PBMCs, obtained before or after stereotactic body radiation therapy (not recorded which). Receptors originate from a donor over 45 with non-small cell lung cancer.

This clonotype was detected only a few times. J is TRBJ1-4 and V is TRBV7-2; no clear D gene. This CDR3 spans 15 amino acids. Germline CDR1 reads SGHTA; CDR2 reads FQGNSA. Trimming took off 5 bases at V and 1 base at J, with 11 bases between the two ends. The chain's CDR3 is CASSAYGKTNEKLFF. The CDR3 coding sequence is TGTGCCAGCAGCGCCTACGGGAAAACTAATGAAAAACTGTTTTTT.

This clonotype occurred many times. The V call is TRBV3-1, the J call TRBJ2-3; TRBD2 agrees at 11 bases. Unmatched junction bases numbered 3, after V lost 4 bases and J lost 0 bases. Germline V gene lookup returns CDR1 LGHDT and CDR2 YNNKEL (reference sequence). The CDR3 has 16 amino acids. The CDR3 loop is CASSLSGGASTDTQYF. In DNA form, the CDR3 reads TGTGCCAGCAGCCTTAGCGGGGGGGCTAGCACAGATACGCAGTATTTT.

J is TRBJ2-1 and V is TRBV20-1, with no clear D. Trimming left V 3 bases short and J 9 bases short, with 15 bases between. The length of the CDR3 is 13 residues. The V gene's germline CDR1 is DFQATT and CDR2 SNEGSKA (reference sequence). The CDR3: CSASTNMGPEQFF. The CDR3 DNA sequence: TGCAGTGCTAGTACGAACATGGGTCCTGAGCAGTTCTTC.

This clonotype was seen repeatedly, ten times or more. The chain uses TRBV9 and TRBJ2-7; D remains unclear. The germline V gene has CDR1 SGDLS and CDR2 YYNGEE. V lost 0 bases and J 6 bases, leaving 7 bases between the germline ends. The CDR3 consists of 12 residues. CDR3 DNA sequence: TGTGCCAGCAGCGTAGAGTTAGGCGAGCAGTACTTC. This codes for CASSVELGEQYF. Full variable domain (rest looked up from reference TRBV9 and TRBJ2-7): DSGVTQTPKHLITATGQRVTLRCSPRSGDLSVYWYQQSLDQGLQFLIQYYNGEERAKGNILERFSAQQFPDLHSELNLSSLELGDSALYFCASSVELGEQYFGPGTRLTVT.

This clonotype has a handful of counts. A far larger clone is one base from this, pointing to a likely read error. This rearrangement joins TRBV5-6 to TRBJ2-5; D not resolved. Germline V lookup: CDR1 SGHDT, CDR2 YYEEEE. Trimming cost V 2 bases and J 5 bases, with 4 bases left between them. The CDR3 consists of 11 residues. The CDR3, as DNA: TGTGCCAGCAGCTTTGGGGAGACCCAGTACTTC. Translated, it gives CASSFGETQYF.

This clonotype has a count of ten or more. The genes are TRBV3-1 and TRBJ1-1; D possibly corresponds to TRBD1 (6 bases). V was clipped by 4 bases and J by 0 bases, with 12 bases between them. The length of the CDR3 is 15 residues. The V gene's germline CDR1 is LGHDT and CDR2 YNNKEL (reference sequence). The CDR3 coding sequence is TGTGCCAGCAGCCCCACCGGGGGCTTGAACACTGAAGCTTTCTTT. Its translation is CASSPTGGLNTEAFF. Variable domain in full (rest from reference TRBV3-1 and TRBJ1-1): DTAVSQTPKYLVTQMGNDKSIKCEQNLGHDTMYWYKQDSKKFLKIMFSYNNKELIINETVPNRFSPKSPDKAHLNLHINSLELGDSAVYFCASSPTGGLNTEAFFGQGTRLTVV.

Many counts were recorded for this clonotype. The chain employs TRBV6-1 and TRBJ2-7; 8 nucleotides agree with TRBD1. J lost 2 bases, V lost 8 bases, and 5 bases had no gene match. This CDR3 contains 13 residues. Germline-derived CDR1 and CDR2 are MNHNS and SASEGT. For the CDR3, the DNA is TGTGCCAGCTCGAGACAGGGGACCTACGAGCAGTACTTC. Its translation is CASSRQGTYEQYF.

This sequence joins TRBV3-1 and TRBJ1-1, with 8 nucleotides matching TRBD1. CDR3 size: 14 residues. From germline, CDR1 is LGHDT and CDR2 YNNKEL (reference sequence). Trimming removed 7 bases from V and 5 bases from J; junction bases left unmatched: 9. This CDR3 is CASTSGGRRTEAFF. Here the CDR3 DNA reads TGTGCCAGCACCTCAGGGGGCAGAAGGACTGAAGCTTTCTTT.

This clonotype was observed at least ten times. This chain joins TRBV27 and TRBJ2-3, with D perhaps given as TRBD1 or TRBD2 (5 bases each). Germline V gives CDR1 MNHEY, CDR2 SMNVEV (reference sequence). Trimming removed 5 bases from V and 8 bases from J, with 17 bases in between. This CDR3 region has 14 residues. The CDR3 region is CASSPGTRVGTQYF. In DNA, the CDR3 is TGTGCCAGCAGTCCCGGGACCCGAGTCGGTACGCAGTATTTT.

In this sample, this clonotype turned up many times. The chain has TRBV5-5 and TRBJ2-1; 12 bases agree with TRBD2. The CDR3 is 15 residues long. V shed 4 bases, J shed 4 bases, and the junction held 3 bases outside the gene matches. CDR1 and CDR2 (germline): SGHKS, YYEKEE (reference sequence). CDR3 coding DNA: TGTGCCAGCAGCCTACTAGCGGGGGGTTACAATGAGCAGTTCTTC. Amino acid sequence: CASSLLAGGYNEQFF.

This clonotype was recorded many times. J is TRBJ1-6 and V is TRBV20-1; D possibly corresponds to TRBD1 (5 bases). The CDR3 loop spans 14 amino acids. V dropped 0 bases and J dropped 9 bases, with 12 bases sitting between them. CDR1 and CDR2 from the germline V gene are DFQATT and SNEGSKA (reference sequence). The DNA of the CDR3 is TGCAGTGCTAGAGATCCCAGGGAAGGTTCACCCCTCCACTTT. Its protein is CSARDPREGSPLHF.

On this clonotype: No conserved phenylalanine or tryptophan ends this CDR3, so it is likely a read error. The DNA is left out, because the CDR3 cannot be placed on it with certainty; the CDR3 is given as TCRdb lists it. This chain connects TRBV6-2 or TRBV6-3 to TRBJ2-2. Germline values: CDR1 MNHEY, CDR2 SVGEGT. Both ends counted, the CDR3 spans 15 residues. CDR3: CASSYSIRGTGELFL.

With respect to this clonotype: This likely came from a read error, as a far larger clone is one base away. This chain connects TRBV6-9 to TRBJ2-5; the D gene could be TRBD1 or TRBD2 (6 bases each). The CDR3 runs 14 residues. Germline assignment: CDR1 MNHGY and CDR2 SVAAGI. The CDR3 is CAISYKGGQETQYF. CDR3 DNA: TGTGCCATCAGTTACAAGGGGGGTCAAGAGACCCAGTACTTC.

Ten or more counts support this clonotype. The chain has TRBV11-2 and TRBJ1-6, with TRBD1 matching over 10 bases. This CDR3 contains 16 residues. In germline, CDR1 is SGHAT, CDR2 FQNNGV. V dropped 5 bases and J dropped 10; count of bases not matched to a gene: 11. CDR3 region: CASSPTTGGGGSPLHF. CDR3 coding DNA: TGTGCCAGCAGCCCAACGACAGGGGGCGGAGGGTCACCCCTCCACTTT.

This clonotype was detected ten times or more. The chain couples TRBV20-1 to TRBJ1-6, with 7 positions matching TRBD1. V dropped 6 bases and J dropped 7; count of bases not matched to a gene: 9. CDR3 size: 14 residues. CDR1 is DFQATT and CDR2 is SNEGSKA in the germline V gene (reference sequence). The CDR3 sequence is CSAFRTGGNSPLHF. CDR3 sequence (DNA): TGCAGTGCCTTCAGGACAGGTGGGAATTCACCCCTCCACTTT.

This clonotype was detected many times. The chain joins TRBV6-1 to TRBJ1-1; 7 positions agree with TRBD1. The junction had 9 bases not matched to a gene; V was cut back by 6 bases and J by 5 bases. Germline V gene data show CDR1 as MNHNS and CDR2 as SASEGT. The CDR3 has 14 amino acids. This chain's CDR3 is CASSPQQGKTEAFF. CDR3 bases: TGTGCCAGCAGCCCTCAACAGGGGAAGACTGAAGCTTTCTTT.

As to this clonotype: At one of its ends the junction is not consistent with the germline gene, which may arise from a read error. The V call is TRBV4-3, the J call TRBJ1-1; a possible D gene is TRBD1 (6 bases). Germline V CDR1 and CDR2: LGHNA, YSLEER. The CDR3 runs 16 residues. The CDR3 nucleotides read TGCGCCAGCAGCCAAAACATAGGACAGAAGAACACTGAAGATTTCTTT. Translation: CASSQNIGQKNTEDFF.

There are many counts of this clonotype. The rearrangement joins TRBV11-1 to TRBJ2-7; 8 bases are shared with TRBD1. Germline CDR1 and CDR2: SGHAT and FQDESV (reference sequence). The CDR3 consists of 14 residues. Germline trimming cut 5 bases from V and 2 bases from J; bases unmatched to any gene: 5. CDR3 in DNA: TGTGCCAGCAGCGCGTACAGGGGGACCTACGAGCAGTACTTC. Encoded protein: CASSAYRGTYEQYF. Combining the CDR3 with reference TRBV11-1 and TRBJ2-7 gives the whole variable domain EAEVAQSPRYKITEKSQAVAFWCDPISGHATLYWYRQILGQGPELLVQFQDESVVDDSQLPKDRFSAERLKGVDSTLKIQPAELGDSAMYLCASSAYRGTYEQYFGPGTRLTVT.

This clonotype is classed as medium-sized. The CDR3 sequence is CASSPGTGSRTDTQYF. Written as DNA, the CDR3 is TGTGCCAGCAGCCCTGGGACAGGCTCCCGCACAGATACGCAGTATTTT. The chain combines TRBV11-3 with TRBJ2-3; 8 bases line up with TRBD1. The germline V gene encodes CDR1 SGHNT and CDR2 YENEEA. The CDR3 covers 16 residues. The junction had 8 bases not matched to a gene; V was cut back by 5 bases and J by 1 base.

About this clonotype: A far larger clone is one nucleotide away, so this likely arose from a read error. The chain recombines TRBV9 with TRBJ1-2, with 8 positions matching TRBD1. The length of the CDR3 is 14 residues. Germline loops: CDR1 SGDLS, CDR2 YYNGEE. The CDR3 region has the DNA TGTGTCAGCAGCCACCGGACAGGGCCCCATGGCTACACCTTC. Its protein is CVSSHRTGPHGYTF.

This clonotype has a handful of counts. This clone may be a read error of a much larger clone one base away. The genes are TRBV6-2 or TRBV6-3 and TRBJ2-6; TRBD2 agrees at 7 bases. This CDR3 contains 18 residues. CDR1 is MNHEY and CDR2 is SVGEGT in the germline V gene. Losses at the gene ends were 6 bases for V and 1 base for J; bases not matched to a gene: 12. The CDR3 here is CASSPWKGGSSGANVLTF. In DNA, the CDR3 is TGTGCCAGCAGCCCTTGGAAGGGAGGGAGTTCTGGGGCCAACGTCCTGACTTTC.

This clonotype was found many times. The rearrangement links TRBV9 to TRBJ2-2; 11 bases agree with TRBD1. Germline CDR1 reads SGDLS; CDR2 reads YYNGEE. This CDR3 has 15 amino acids. Germline trimming cut 3 bases from V and 4 bases from J; bases unmatched to any gene: 2. The CDR3 here is CASSGTGGLTGELFF. The CDR3 DNA sequence: TGTGCCAGCAGCGGGACAGGGGGCCTCACCGGGGAGCTGTTTTTT.

This clonotype was seen a handful of times. A read error may explain this, as a much larger clone is one base away. The chain joins TRBV2 to TRBJ1-1; the D gene is possibly TRBD1 (6 bases). This CDR3 comprises 11 residues. Germline V gives CDR1 SNHLY, CDR2 FYNNEI. The DNA for the CDR3 is TGTACCAGCAGGGGAGGGACTGAAGCTTTCTTT. It yields the protein CTSRGGTEAFF.

This clonotype was seen at least ten times. CDR3 coding DNA: TGTGCCAGCAGCCCCCCGCGAGGGTTCACTAATGAAAAACTGTTTTTT. Its translation is CASSPPRGFTNEKLFF. V usage is TRBV3-1 and J usage is TRBJ1-4; D gene uncertain. The CDR3 covers 16 residues. CDR1 is LGHDT, CDR2 YNNKEL, per germline (reference sequence). V lost 4 bases and J lost 2, with 14 bases in between.

A word on this clonotype: It differs at one base from a far larger clone, so likely a read error. The rearrangement joins TRBV7-9 to TRBJ2-5; D call uncertain. CDR1 is SEHNR, CDR2 FQNEAQ, per germline (reference sequence). V dropped 4 bases and J dropped 5 bases, with 17 bases sitting between them. The CDR3 is 15 amino acids. The CDR3 loop reads CASSSPLRLWETQYF. The CDR3 region has the DNA TGTGCCAGCAGCTCCCCTCTTCGGTTGTGGGAGACCCAGTACTTC.

A word on this clonotype: One end of the junction fails to match germline, which may point to a read error. This chain uses TRBV6-5 with TRBJ2-7; 7 nucleotides align to TRBD1. The CDR3 length is 15 residues. Germline CDR1 is MNHEY and CDR2 is SVGAGI. The CDR3 nucleotides are TGTGCCAGCAATTACACACTGGGACAGAGCTACGAGCAGTACTTC. Protein: CASNYTLGQSYEQYF.

For this clonotype: This likely reflects a read error, since a far larger clone is one base away. The chain carries TRBV6-9 and TRBJ2-5; D unclear. Germline CDR1 reads MNHGY; CDR2 reads SVAAGI. This CDR3 has 13 amino acids. The CDR3 DNA sequence: TGTGTCAGCAGTTACCTGCCCCAAGAGACCCAGTACTTC. Its translation: CVSSYLPQETQYF.

This clonotype was seen repeatedly, ten times or more. This chain joins TRBV19 and TRBJ2-7; D is perhaps TRBD2 (5 bases). CDR1 and CDR2 (germline): LNHDA, SQIVND (reference sequence). This CDR3 is built from 13 residues. The V gene lost 3 bases and the J gene lost 2 bases, with 8 bases spanning the gap. This CDR3 reads CASSMREAYEQYF. CDR3 DNA: TGTGCCAGTAGTATGAGGGAAGCCTACGAGCAGTACTTC.

In this sample, this clonotype turned up many times. The chain joins TRBV7-2 to TRBJ2-7; 7 bases are shared with TRBD1. V was clipped by 6 bases and J by 4 bases; unmatched bases: 9. Germline V gene sequence: CDR1 SGHTA, CDR2 FQGNSA. There are 14 residues in the CDR3. CDR3 bases: TGTGCCAGCAGAAACCCGGGACAGCCATACGAGCAGTACTTC. Residues: CASRNPGQPYEQYF.

In its sample, this clonotype was seen many times. V gene TRBV20-1 combines with J gene TRBJ2-7, with D perhaps being TRBD1 or TRBD2 (6 bases each). Deletions cut 0 bases from V and 4 bases from J, with 16 bases between. Germline CDR1 and CDR2: DFQATT and SNEGSKA (reference sequence). The CDR3 length is 15 residues. The chain's CDR3 is CSARDRGAQLYEQYF. The CDR3 bases are TGCAGTGCTAGAGATAGGGGGGCTCAATTATACGAGCAGTACTTC.

This clonotype was seen repeatedly, ten times or more. V and J are TRBV20-1 and TRBJ1-1; tentatively, D is TRBD1 (5 bases). CDR3 length: 14 amino acids. Trimming shortened V by 1 base and J by 4 bases, and 13 bases separated the two germline ends. The germline gives CDR1 DFQATT, CDR2 SNEGSKA (reference sequence). The CDR3, as DNA: TGCAGTGCTAGAGGTAGGCAGGGTGCCACTGAAGCTTTCTTT. Amino acids: CSARGRQGATEAFF.

This clonotype was recorded many times. The chain uses TRBV7-8 and TRBJ1-2, with a tentative D call TRBD1 (6 bases). The CDR3 contains 14 residues. Germline lookup yields CDR1 SGHVS and CDR2 FQNEAQ. The V end lost 3 bases, the J end lost 3 bases, and 11 bases lay between the germline ends. CDR3 coding DNA: TGTGCCAGCAGCTTGGAGACAGGCTACTATGGCTACACCTTC. This gives the protein CASSLETGYYGYTF. Full variable domain (rest looked up from reference TRBV7-8 and TRBJ1-2): GAGVSQSPRYKVAKRGQDVALRCDPISGHVSLFWYQQALGQGPEFLTYFQNEAQLDKSGLPSDRFFAERPEGSVSTLKIQRTQQEDSAVYLCASSLETGYYGYTFGSGTRLTVV.